These 21 T cell receptor beta chains share one sample of origin, sequenced in a study of blood T cell repertoires in COVID-19. Assay used: immunoSEQ multiplex PCR; TCRdb lists only in-frame clones, some missing. The sample consists of 95,000 to 110,000 clones, roughly 80% of them appearing once. The sequencing input was peripheral blood. These TCRs come from a man between 60 and 70 years old with acute or convalescent COVID-19.

V gene TRBV11-3 combines with J gene TRBJ2-1, with D tentatively TRBD2 (6 bases). Germline CDR1 and CDR2: SGHNT and YENEEA. V shed 4 bases and J shed 6 bases, with 13 bases lying between them. CDR3 size: 14 residues. The DNA of the CDR3 is TGTGCCAGCAGCTCTCAGACTAGGCTCAATGAGCAGTTCTTC. Translated: CASSSQTRLNEQFF.

The chain links TRBV5-4 to TRBJ1-2, with D uncertain. The CDR3 length is 14 residues. V dropped 0 bases and J dropped 2 bases, with 8 bases sitting between them. The germline V gene has CDR1 SGHNT and CDR2 YYREEE (reference sequence). CDR3 in amino acids: CASSLGTRNYGYTF. CDR3 nucleotide sequence: TGTGCCAGCAGCTTGGGTACTCGAAACTATGGCTACACCTTC.

The CDR3 protein is CASSPGTPLSGQYF. The CDR3, as DNA: TGTGCCAGCAGTCCCGGGACTCCGCTCTCGGGGCAGTATTTT. This chain links TRBV6-4 with TRBJ2-3; D perhaps matches TRBD2 (6 bases). V was clipped by 5 bases and J by 11 bases, with 20 bases between them. From germline, CDR1 is MRHNA and CDR2 SNTAGT. This CDR3 spans 14 amino acids.

The rearrangement links TRBV10-3 to TRBJ2-2; weak D call: TRBD2 (5 bases). The CDR3 spans 14 residues. V shed 9 bases and J shed 0 bases, with 11 bases lying between them. CDR1 is ENHRY, CDR2 SYGVKD, per germline. CDR3 nucleotide sequence: TGTGCCATTAACCAAGCGGCGAACACCGGGGAGCTGTTTTTT. Translated: CAINQAANTGELFF.

The chain has TRBV11-3 and TRBJ1-1, with D unresolved. This CDR3 contains 12 residues. Trimming took 5 bases from V and 4 from J, leaving 8 bases between them. Germline V gene sequence: CDR1 SGHNT, CDR2 YENEEA. CDR3 residues: CASSREGTEAFF. The CDR3 DNA is TGTGCCAGCAGCCGCGAGGGCACTGAAGCTTTCTTT.

The gene calls are TRBV10-3 and TRBJ1-5; tentative D call: TRBD1 (5 bases). Trimming shortened V by 8 bases and J by 7 bases, and 15 bases separated the two germline ends. This CDR3 comprises 13 residues. Germline loops: CDR1 ENHRY, CDR2 SYGVKD. CDR3 amino acids: CAIDPGRGQPQHF. CDR3 in DNA: TGTGCCATCGACCCAGGGCGCGGACAGCCCCAGCATTTT.

The chain has TRBV6-2 or TRBV6-3 and TRBJ2-7, with 10 positions matching TRBD1. This CDR3 has 14 amino acids. V shed 5 bases, J shed 1 base, and the junction held 2 bases outside the gene matches. The germline CDR1 and CDR2 sequences are MNHEY and SVGEGT. The CDR3 here is CASSGGQGSYEQYF. The CDR3 bases are TGTGCCAGCAGTGGGGGACAGGGGTCCTACGAGCAGTACTTC.

This clone was observed a handful of times. The chain couples TRBV28 to TRBJ1-1; the D is unclear. Trimming took 1 base from V and 11 from J, leaving 8 bases between them. CDR3 length: 11 residues. Germline V gene lookup returns CDR1 MDHEN and CDR2 SYDVKM. The CDR3 coding sequence is TGTGCCAGCAGTTTATTGGAGGCCGCTTTCTTT. Translating it yields CASSLLEAAFF.

The genes are TRBV4-1 and TRBJ2-1; D ambiguous. The CDR3 is 14 residues long. Germline V lookup: CDR1 MGHRA, CDR2 YSYEKL. Trimming took 0 bases from V and 1 from J, leaving 4 bases between them. This CDR3 reads CASSQDISYNEQFF. The CDR3 bases are TGCGCCAGCAGCCAAGATATTTCCTACAATGAGCAGTTCTTC.

The chain recombines TRBV3-1 (or the pseudogene TRBV3-2) with TRBJ2-5, with 7 nucleotides matching TRBD1. Germline loops: CDR1 LGHDT, CDR2 YNNKEL (reference sequence). Unmatched junction bases numbered 9, after V lost 4 bases and J lost 1 base. The CDR3 is 16 residues long. The CDR3 is CASSRDPGTAQETQYF. The CDR3 DNA reads as TGTGCCAGCAGCCGGGACCCCGGGACAGCCCAAGAGACCCAGTACTTC.

The chain uses TRBV3-1 (or the pseudogene TRBV3-2) and TRBJ1-2, with a weak D call TRBD1 (5 bases). Germline assignment: CDR1 LGHDT and CDR2 YNNKEL (reference sequence). This CDR3 region has 19 residues. V was shortened by 0 bases and J by 4 bases, with 24 bases between the two germline ends. The DNA of the CDR3 is TGTGCCAGCAGCCAAGAACCTAATTGGGGCAGGGAATATAGCTATGGCTACACCTTC. Its protein is CASSQEPNWGREYSYGYTF.

The CDR3 nucleotides are TGTGCCAGCAGCGTAGGGACACTCTATCAGCCCCAGCATTTT. Residues: CASSVGTLYQPQHF. The gene calls are TRBV7-2 and TRBJ1-5; D might be TRBD1 (6 bases). The CDR3 extends over 14 amino acids. Germline loops: CDR1 SGHTA, CDR2 FQGNSA. V gave up 5 bases and J gave up 5 bases, with 13 bases separating them.

The gene calls are TRBV19 and TRBJ1-1; D gene unclear. Trimming took off 5 bases at V and 6 bases at J, with 16 bases between the two ends. The V gene's germline CDR1 is LNHDA and CDR2 SQIVND (reference sequence). CDR3 length equals 14 residues. For the CDR3, the DNA is TGTGCCAGTAGTCGGTCCTTCATCTTCTCTGAAGCTTTCTTT. Its protein product is CASSRSFIFSEAFF.

Concerning this clone itself: The junction differs from germline at one of its ends, possibly a read error. The chain uses TRBV2 and TRBJ1-5, with a possible D match to TRBD1 (6 bases). This CDR3 comprises 14 residues. CDR1 and CDR2 from the germline V gene are SNHLY and FYNNEI. CDR3 loop: CASREGQSDQPQHF. DNA of the CDR3: TGTGCCAGCAGGGAAGGACAGAGTGATCAGCCCCAGCATTTT. The full variable domain, rest sourced from reference TRBV2 and TRBJ1-5, is EPEVTQTPSHQVTQMGQEVILRCVPISNHLYFYWYRQILGQKVEFLVSFYNNEISEKSEIFDDQFSVERPDGSNFTLKIRSTKLEDSAMYFCASREGQSDQPQHFGDGTRLSIL.

The chain has TRBV20-1 and TRBJ2-1; weak D call: TRBD2 (5 bases). The germline V gene has CDR1 DFQATT and CDR2 SNEGSKA (reference sequence). The CDR3 consists of 16 residues. Trimming stripped 3 bases from V and 5 bases from J, with 20 bases between. CDR3 sequence reads: CSASLLVVGRNNEQFF. The CDR3, as DNA: TGCAGTGCTAGTCTCCTTGTAGTGGGGAGAAACAATGAGCAGTTCTTC.

The chain recombines TRBV9 with TRBJ2-2; D remains ambiguous. This CDR3 has 15 amino acids. Germline V gene sequence: CDR1 SGDLS, CDR2 YYNGEE. V lost 0 bases to trimming and J lost 4 bases, with 10 bases between them. This CDR3 is CASSVDGFITGELFF. The DNA for the CDR3 is TGTGCCAGCAGCGTAGATGGCTTCATCACCGGGGAGCTGTTTTTT. Looking up the rest from reference TRBV9 and TRBJ2-2 gives the full variable domain: DSGVTQTPKHLITATGQRVTLRCSPRSGDLSVYWYQQSLDQGLQFLIQYYNGEERAKGNILERFSAQQFPDLHSELNLSSLELGDSALYFCASSVDGFITGELFFGEGSRLTVL.

The chain links TRBV14 to TRBJ2-1; 11 bases map to TRBD2. Germline lookup yields CDR1 SGHDN and CDR2 FVKESK. V dropped 1 base and J dropped 7; count of bases not matched to a gene: 6. This CDR3 has 16 residues. The CDR3, as DNA: TGTGCCAGCAGCCAAGTACTAGCGGGAGTAAGGAATGAGCAGTTCTTC. It translates to CASSQVLAGVRNEQFF. Combining the CDR3 with reference TRBV14 and TRBJ2-1 gives the whole variable domain EAGVTQFPSHSVIEKGQTVTLRCDPISGHDNLYWYRRVMGKEIKFLLHFVKESKQDESGMPNNRFLAERTGGTYSTLKVQPAELEDSGVYFCASSQVLAGVRNEQFFGPGTRLTVL.

This chain uses TRBV20-1 with TRBJ1-1, with D perhaps TRBD1 (6 bases). The CDR3 contains 11 residues. Trimming removed 4 bases at V and 5 bases at J, with 8 bases between. The germline CDR1 and CDR2 sequences are DFQATT and SNEGSKA (reference sequence). CDR3 DNA sequence: TGCAGTGCTATAGGGGGAACTGAAGCTTTCTTT. This sequence encodes CSAIGGTEAFF.

The chain carries TRBV18 and TRBJ2-7, with 9 nucleotides matching TRBD2. The ends lost 1 base at V and 6 bases at J; junction bases unmatched: 10. CDR3 size: 16 residues. Germline V gene data show CDR1 as KGHSH and CDR2 as LQKENI. CDR3 sequence (DNA): TGTGCCAGCTCACCACGATTAGCGGGAGAATCGCGCGAGCAGTACTTC. It translates to CASSPRLAGESREQYF.

The V call is TRBV7-9, the J call TRBJ2-1, with 8 bases fitting TRBD1. Trimming at V came to 7 bases and at J to 8 bases, leaving 10 bases not matched to a gene. This CDR3 has 14 residues. Germline assignment: CDR1 SEHNR and CDR2 FQNEAQ (reference sequence). The CDR3 sequence is CASKKDRDFYEQFF. CDR3 in DNA: TGTGCCAGCAAGAAGGACAGGGATTTTTATGAGCAGTTCTTC.

This chain links TRBV7-9 with TRBJ1-2; D uncertain. The germline V gene encodes CDR1 SEHNR and CDR2 FQNEAQ (reference sequence). This CDR3 comprises 15 residues. V was shortened by 0 bases and J by 1 base, with 9 bases between the two germline ends. CDR3 sequence (DNA): TGTGCCAGCAGCTTAGCGGTCAGAGGTAACTATGGCTACACCTTC. Its protein is CASSLAVRGNYGYTF.